This T cell receptor (beta chain) derives from a study of T-cell memory formation after mild COVID-19. This clonotype was observed a handful of times. Its specificity is unknown. Study-wide results and caveats: Contracting CD4+ clones were located mainly in CM and EM, and CD8+ clones in EMRA. Second-wave clones reaching peak frequency on day 37 lacked confirmed SARS-CoV-2 specificity.

Amplification by 5'RACE using constant-segment primers produced TCR alpha and TCR beta cDNA libraries that carried sample barcodes and UMIs. One entry per CDR3 protein, called by TCRdb with MiXCR from the 5' RACE reads. The sample includes roughly 200,000 distinct CDR3 sequences, over 9% of them seen just once. This CDR3 comprises 17 residues. V dropped 4 bases and J dropped 7; count of bases not matched to a gene: 18. This sequence joins TRBV23-1 and TRBJ2-7; 8 nucleotides match TRBD1. TRBV23-1 is an ORF; its function is uncertain. This TCR derives from a man aged 18 to 30 who had mild COVID-19 (a few samples of this study predate the infection). Cell type and time point are not known. Sequenced material: PBMCs or a T cell subset sorted from them (not recorded which). CDR3 loop: CASSRENPDRDFTEQYV. DNA for the CDR3: TGCGCCAGCAGTCGGGAGAACCCGGACAGGGACTTTACGGAGCAGTACGTC.